This paragraph covers one T cell receptor beta chain sequence. TCRdb keeps only in-frame clones here, not all; method: immunoSEQ multiplex PCR. Of roughly 140,000 clones listed, 92% are singletons. The sample comes from a study of T cell responses to AZD1222 COVID-19 vaccine. Germline CDR1 is SEHNR and CDR2 is FQNEAQ (reference sequence). The CDR3 has 14 residues. Trimming took off 2 bases at V and 3 bases at J, with 11 bases between the two ends. The sequence derives from an adult in good health. Specimen: peripheral blood, collected on day 0 of AZD1222 vaccination. This chain joins TRBV7-9 and TRBJ2-7; D tentatively reads TRBD1 or TRBD2 (5 bases each). CDR3 sequence: CASSLRGSGYEQYF. The CDR3 DNA is TGTGCCAGCAGCTTACGGGGCTCTGGCTACGAGCAGTACTTC.